This T cell receptor (beta chain) was identified in a study of T cells in women clearing cervical HPV infection. Findings of the study overall: Cases carried less TRBV6-7 than controls: around 0.11% versus 0.15%. Repertoire richness, not evenness, was significantly elevated in CIN3+ cases versus controls. It is unknown whether associations predate infection; no effector/memory or HPV-specific sorting.

The CDR3 runs to 13 residues. Germline V gene lookup returns CDR1 LNHDA and CDR2 SQIVND (reference sequence). V lost 8 bases to trimming and J lost 2 bases, with 12 bases between them. TCR beta CDR3 amplified by multiplex PCR from approximately 1,100 ng genomic DNA. The repertoire was sequenced with immunoSEQ multiplex PCR; TCRdb's copy has only in-frame clones and lacks some. The listing records roughly 42,000 clones. Regarding this clone: Antigen unknown. Read data end 3 residues before the CDR3 end; the end is taken from the germline J gene.

The V and J genes are TRBV19 and TRBJ1-1; D not resolved. This clonotype was obtained from a woman between 18 and 70 years old with a cervical HPV16 infection that either progressed to CIN3+ or cleared (not recorded which). Material for sequencing was blood buffy coat. The CDR3 reads CASRGHGNTEAFF. Partial CDR3 DNA: TGTGCCAGTCGAGGGCACGGAAACACTGAA.